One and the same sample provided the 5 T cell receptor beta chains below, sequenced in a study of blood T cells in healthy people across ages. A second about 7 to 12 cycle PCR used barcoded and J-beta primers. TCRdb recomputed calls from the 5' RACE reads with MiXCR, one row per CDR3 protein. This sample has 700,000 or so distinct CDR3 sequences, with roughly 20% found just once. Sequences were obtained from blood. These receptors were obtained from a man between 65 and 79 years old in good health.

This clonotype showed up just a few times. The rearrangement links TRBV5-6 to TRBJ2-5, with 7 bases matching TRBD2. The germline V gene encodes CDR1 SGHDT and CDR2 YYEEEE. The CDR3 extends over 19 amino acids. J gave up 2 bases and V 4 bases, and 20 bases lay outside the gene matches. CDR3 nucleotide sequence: TGTGCCAGCAGCCCCTCTTCGGCTAGCGGACGCACTACTCAAGAGACCCAGTACTTC. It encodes CASSPSSASGRTTQETQYF.

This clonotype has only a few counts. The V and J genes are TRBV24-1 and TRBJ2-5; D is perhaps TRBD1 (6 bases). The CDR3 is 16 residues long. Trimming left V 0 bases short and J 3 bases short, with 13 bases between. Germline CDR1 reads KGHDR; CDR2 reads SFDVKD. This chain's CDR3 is CATSDLDRTGKETQYF. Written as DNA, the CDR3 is TGTGCCACCAGTGATTTGGACAGGACGGGGAAAGAGACCCAGTACTTC.

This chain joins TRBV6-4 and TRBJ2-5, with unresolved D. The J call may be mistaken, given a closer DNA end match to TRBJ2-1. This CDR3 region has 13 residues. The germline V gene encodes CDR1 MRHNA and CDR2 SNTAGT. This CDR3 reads CASSDSRVGEQFF. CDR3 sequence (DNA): TGTGCCAGCAGTGATTCCCGAGTAGGTGAGCAGTTCTTC.

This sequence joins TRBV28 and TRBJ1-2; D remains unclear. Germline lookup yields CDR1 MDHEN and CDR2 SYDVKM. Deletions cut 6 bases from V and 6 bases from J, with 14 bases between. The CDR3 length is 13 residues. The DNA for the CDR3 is TGTGCCAGCAGCCAGCCTCCGGCCAATGGCTACACCTTC. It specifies CASSQPPANGYTF.

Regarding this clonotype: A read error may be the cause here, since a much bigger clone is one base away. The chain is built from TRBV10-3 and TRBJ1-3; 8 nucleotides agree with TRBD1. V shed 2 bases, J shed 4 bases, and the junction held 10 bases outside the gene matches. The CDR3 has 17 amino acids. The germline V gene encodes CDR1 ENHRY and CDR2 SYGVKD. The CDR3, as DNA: TGTGCCATCAGTGAGAGCCTCGGACAGGGAGAGGGAAACACCATATATTTT. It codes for CAISESLGQGEGNTIYF.